One T cell receptor (beta chain) is described in this entry. As originally analysed: Reference gene primer amplification yielded estimated nucleated cell counts. The assay was immunoSEQ multiplex PCR, and TCRdb's table has in-frame clones only and misses some. For V, J and clone size, that table is used; D and trimming come from the DNA. The table includes around 230,000 clones, 86% detected once. This record comes from a study of blood T cell repertoires in COVID-19. Sample: PBMCs or T cells enriched from blood (not recorded which). This TCR came from a middle-aged woman with acute COVID-19.

The CDR3 bases are TGTGCCAGCATCATACCCCAAGGCGGACTGGGCACTGAAGCTTTCTTT. As protein: CASIIPQGGLGTEAFF. The gene calls are TRBV2 and TRBJ1-1; no definite D call. The germline CDR1 and CDR2 sequences are SNHLY and FYNNEI. Between the trimmed V and J ends, which lost 7 bases and 4 bases, there was a span of 22 bases. CDR3 length equals 16 residues.